Ten or more counts support the clone carrying this T cell receptor (beta chain). Antigen specificity is unknown. This entry comes from a study of regulatory T cells in long-lasting Graves disease. Study context: Graves' patients, diagnosed recently, had received antithyroid drugs under 3 months.

Time point defined: newly diagnosed GD, antithyroid drugs for less than 3 months. The TCR library was made from RNA that had been extracted from PBMCs in TRIzol. Overall study findings and caveats: Persistent patients had more shared public clonotypes (around 2,700) than new patients (just over 950). Since the sample size was small, accuracy may have been reduced.

The germline V gene encodes CDR1 KGHSH and CDR2 LQKENI. There are 17 residues in the CDR3. Between the trimmed V and J ends, which lost 2 bases and 5 bases, there was a span of 21 bases. Assembly of TCR beta libraries relied on iRepertoire HTBI primers together with Arm-PCR of CDR3 regions. TCRdb ran MiXCR on the multiplex PCR reads and lists one entry per CDR3 protein. The sample has 200,000 to 250,000 distinct CDR3 sequences, roughly a fifth seen once. The source was peripheral blood mononuclear cells (PBMCs), collected at new diagnosis, from a patient treated with antithyroid drugs. The source of this sequence is a female donor with Graves disease. The chain is built from TRBV18 and TRBJ1-1, with D possibly being TRBD1 (6 bases). DNA of the CDR3: TGTGCCAGCTCACCAGTGATGCGGACAGTTGACAGAACTGAAGCTTTCTTT. Translating it yields CASSPVMRTVDRTEAFF. The whole variable domain, remainder taken from reference TRBV18 and TRBJ1-1, is NAGVMQNPRHLVRRRGQEARLRCSPMKGHSHVYWYRQLPEEGLKFMVYLQKENIIDESGMPKERFSAEFPKEGPSILRIQQVVRGDSAAYFCASSPVMRTVDRTEAFFGQGTRLTVV.